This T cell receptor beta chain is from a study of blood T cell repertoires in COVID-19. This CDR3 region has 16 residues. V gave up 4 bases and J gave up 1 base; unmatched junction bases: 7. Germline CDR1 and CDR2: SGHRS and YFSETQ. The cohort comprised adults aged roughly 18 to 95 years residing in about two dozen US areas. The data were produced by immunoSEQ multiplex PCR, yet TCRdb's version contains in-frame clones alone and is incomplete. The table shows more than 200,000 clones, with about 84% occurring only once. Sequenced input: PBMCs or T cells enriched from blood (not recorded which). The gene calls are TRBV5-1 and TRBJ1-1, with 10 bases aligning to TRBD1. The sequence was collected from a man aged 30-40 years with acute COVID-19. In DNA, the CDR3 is TGCGCCAGCAGCATGGGACAGGGGTTGCCGAACACTGAAGCTTTCTTT. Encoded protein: CASSMGQGLPNTEAFF.